This note documents a single TCR beta chain sequence. Its antigen remains unknown. TCRdb passed the 5' RACE reads through MiXCR, listing each CDR3 protein once. The repertoire holds roughly 540,000 distinct CDR3 sequences, about 20% seen once, with 0.75% to 0.95% in the top ten. This sample was taken from a study of identical twins. Notes on the study in general: In drawing conclusions, the study used cross-sectional statistical analysis and did not follow the same donors.

Trimming cost V 3 bases and J 0 bases; bases outside gene matches: 5. The CDR3 has 16 amino acids. From germline, CDR1 is DFQATT and CDR2 SNEGSKA (reference sequence). The same sample was also studied in work on T cells expressing NK-cell markers. That investigation notes: T cells sorted in several experiments were restricted to alpha-beta TCR T cells by an anti-gamma-delta TCR antibody.

The sequence came from a woman between 18 and 29 years old in good health. The sequencing input was CD4+ T cells sorted from blood. The V and J genes are TRBV20-1 and TRBJ1-4, with 9 nucleotides matching TRBD1. For the CDR3, the DNA is TGCAGTGCTAGGGACAGGGGCCGTGCAACTAATGAAAAACTGTTTTTT. This encodes CSARDRGRATNEKLFF.